What follows are 11 T cell receptor beta chains derived from one specimen sequenced in a study of T cell repertoires in cytomegalovirus infection. No antigen is known for these receptors. Each CDR3 protein gets one entry after TCRdb re-called the reads with MiXCR. This table holds about 100,000 distinct CDR3 sequences, less than 55% found once. The sequenced sample was CD8+ T cells from cultured PBMCs, obtained from culture after CMV antigen stimulation. These receptors all stem from a human donor in good health (CMV status not recorded). Some clones in this sample may be carry-over from other donors' samples.

This clonotype has only a few counts. The rearrangement links TRBV7-6 to TRBJ2-3, with D tentatively TRBD1 or TRBD2 (7 bases each). CDR3 length: 13 amino acids. Germline values: CDR1 SGHVS, CDR2 FNYEAQ. The V and J ends lost 5 bases and 4 bases respectively, with 10 bases between them. CDR3: CASSPGGADTQYF. CDR3 DNA sequence: TGTGCCAGCAGCCCAGGGGGGGCAGATACGCAGTATTTT.

This clonotype appeared many times. This chain links TRBV5-6 with TRBJ1-2; perhaps TRBD1 as D (5 bases). Germline V lookup: CDR1 SGHDT, CDR2 YYEEEE. The ends were cut back, 1 base at V and 5 bases at J, with 9 bases in the middle. This CDR3 has 13 amino acids. The DNA for the CDR3 is TGTGCCAGCAGCTTGAGTAGGGGTTATGGCTACACCTTC. Translated: CASSLSRGYGYTF.

The V and J genes are TRBV18 and TRBJ1-1, with D hard to call. The germline CDR1 and CDR2 sequences are KGHSH and LQKENI. Trimming cost V 2 bases and J 1 base, with 2 bases left between them. There are 12 residues in the CDR3. This CDR3 reads CASSPKNTEAFF. In nucleotides, the CDR3 is TGTGCCAGCTCACCAAAGAACACTGAAGCTTTCTTT.

Concerning this clonotype: An end of the junction differs from the germline gene, which may be a read error. The V gene is TRBV5-3, the J gene TRBJ2-3; 9 nucleotides match TRBD1. TRBV5-3 is an ORF, with its function uncertain. The CDR3 runs 15 residues. The CDR3 protein is CASSLADRGVDTQYF. The CDR3 DNA is TGTGCCAGCAGCTTGGCGGACAGGGGCGTCGATACGCAGTATTTT.

The chain has TRBV27 and TRBJ2-4; D is unresolved. V lost 8 bases and J lost 1, with 9 bases in between. The germline V gene encodes CDR1 MNHEY and CDR2 SMNVEV (reference sequence). The CDR3 extends over 13 amino acids. This CDR3 reads CASPWSAKNIQYF. In DNA, the CDR3 is TGTGCCAGCCCCTGGTCCGCCAAAAACATTCAGTACTTC.

A few counts support this clonotype. V gene TRBV7-9 combines with J gene TRBJ2-7, with D possibly matching TRBD1 (5 bases). CDR3 length equals 14 residues. CDR1 and CDR2 from the germline V gene are SEHNR and FQNEAQ (reference sequence). Trimming removed 5 bases from V and 2 bases from J, with 13 bases in between. In DNA form, the CDR3 reads TGTGCCAGCAGCCCCCGGACACCTACCTACGAGCAGTACTTC. It codes for CASSPRTPTYEQYF.

The chain recombines TRBV6-2 or TRBV6-3 with TRBJ2-1; 7 nucleotides match TRBD2. CDR1 is MNHEY, CDR2 SVGEGT, per germline. V was pared by 0 bases and J by 8 bases, with 1 base of the junction left unmatched. This CDR3 is built from 13 residues. The CDR3 protein is CASSYSRGDEQFF. The CDR3, as DNA: TGTGCCAGCAGTTACTCACGGGGGGATGAGCAGTTCTTC.

This clonotype has only a few counts. The chain recombines TRBV20-1 with TRBJ1-5; tentatively, D is TRBD1 (6 bases). The ends were cut back, 0 bases at V and 0 bases at J, with 12 bases in the middle. The CDR3 is 16 residues long. Germline values: CDR1 DFQATT, CDR2 SNEGSKA (reference sequence). DNA for the CDR3: TGCAGTGCTAGAGATAGGGGGATGACTAGCAATCAGCCCCAGCATTTT. It encodes CSARDRGMTSNQPQHF.

This chain uses TRBV27 with TRBJ2-1; TRBD1 agrees at 9 bases. From germline, CDR1 is MNHEY and CDR2 SMNVEV (reference sequence). The CDR3 has 17 amino acids. J gave up 0 bases and V 5 bases, and 8 bases lay outside the gene matches. CDR3 coding DNA: TGTGCCAGCAGTGGGGACAGGGACAAGAGCTCCTACAATGAGCAGTTCTTC. Translated: CASSGDRDKSSYNEQFF.

This rearrangement joins TRBV20-1 to TRBJ1-5; perhaps TRBD1 as D (5 bases). The germline V gene has CDR1 DFQATT and CDR2 SNEGSKA (reference sequence). V lost 0 bases and J 5 bases, leaving 5 bases between the germline ends. The CDR3 extends over 12 amino acids. The CDR3: CSAREGDQPQHF. The CDR3 DNA sequence: TGCAGTGCTAGAGAGGGGGATCAGCCCCAGCATTTT.

This chain joins TRBV29-1 and TRBJ2-3; D is possibly TRBD1 or TRBD2 (5 bases each). The V gene lost 0 bases and the J gene lost 0 bases, with 13 bases spanning the gap. Germline CDR1 is SQVTM and CDR2 is ANQGSEA. The CDR3 is 16 residues long. CDR3 DNA: TGCAGCGTTGAAGATCAAGGGACGGCCAGCACAGATACGCAGTATTTT. Its translation: CSVEDQGTASTDTQYF.